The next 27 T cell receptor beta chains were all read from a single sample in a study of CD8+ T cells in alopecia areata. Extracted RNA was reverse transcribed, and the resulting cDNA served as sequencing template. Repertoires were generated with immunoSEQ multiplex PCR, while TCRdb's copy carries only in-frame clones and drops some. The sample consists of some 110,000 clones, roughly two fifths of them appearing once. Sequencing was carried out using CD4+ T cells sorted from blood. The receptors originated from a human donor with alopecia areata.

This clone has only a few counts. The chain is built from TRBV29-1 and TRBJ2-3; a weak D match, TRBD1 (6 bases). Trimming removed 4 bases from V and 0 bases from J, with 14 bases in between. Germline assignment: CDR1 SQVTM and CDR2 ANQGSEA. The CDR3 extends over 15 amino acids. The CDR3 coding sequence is TGCAGCGTTGGCCTACAGGGCACTAGCACAGATACGCAGTATTTT. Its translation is CSVGLQGTSTDTQYF.

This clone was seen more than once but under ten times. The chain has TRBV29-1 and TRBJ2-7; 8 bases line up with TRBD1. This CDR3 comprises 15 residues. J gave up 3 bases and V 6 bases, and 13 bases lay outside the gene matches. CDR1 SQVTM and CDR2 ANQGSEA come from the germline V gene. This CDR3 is CSVGRLDRVNYEQYF. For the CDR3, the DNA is TGCAGCGTGGGAAGGCTGGACAGGGTTAACTACGAGCAGTACTTC.

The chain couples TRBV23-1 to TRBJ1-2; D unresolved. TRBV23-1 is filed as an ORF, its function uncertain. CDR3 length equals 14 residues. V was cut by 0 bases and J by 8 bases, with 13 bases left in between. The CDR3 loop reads CASSQSRRVWGYTF. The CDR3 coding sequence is TGCGCCAGCAGTCAATCCCGGCGGGTGTGGGGCTACACCTTC.

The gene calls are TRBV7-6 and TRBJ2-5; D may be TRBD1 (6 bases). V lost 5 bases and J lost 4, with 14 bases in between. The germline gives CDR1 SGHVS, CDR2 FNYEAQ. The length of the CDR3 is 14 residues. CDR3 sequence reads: CASSHEQGAETQYF. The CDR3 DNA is TGTGCCAGCAGCCACGAACAGGGAGCAGAGACCCAGTACTTC.

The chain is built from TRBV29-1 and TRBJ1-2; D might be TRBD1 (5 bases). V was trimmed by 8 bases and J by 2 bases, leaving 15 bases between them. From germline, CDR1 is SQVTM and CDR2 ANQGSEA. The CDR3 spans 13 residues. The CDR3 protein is CSTGDGLNYGYTF. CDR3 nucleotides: TGCAGCACTGGGGACGGACTGAACTATGGCTACACCTTC.

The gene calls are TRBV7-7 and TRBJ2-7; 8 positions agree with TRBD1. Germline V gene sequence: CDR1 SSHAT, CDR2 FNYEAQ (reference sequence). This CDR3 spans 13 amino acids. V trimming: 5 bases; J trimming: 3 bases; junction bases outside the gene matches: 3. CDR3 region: CASSEQGGYEQYF. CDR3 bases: TGTGCCAGCAGCGAACAGGGGGGCTACGAGCAGTACTTC.

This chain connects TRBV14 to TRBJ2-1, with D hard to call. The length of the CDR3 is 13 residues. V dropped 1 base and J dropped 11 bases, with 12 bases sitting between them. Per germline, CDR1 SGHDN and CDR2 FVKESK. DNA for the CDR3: TGTGCCAGCAGCCAAGCAAGTACGGTCCAGCAGTTCTTC. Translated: CASSQASTVQQFF.

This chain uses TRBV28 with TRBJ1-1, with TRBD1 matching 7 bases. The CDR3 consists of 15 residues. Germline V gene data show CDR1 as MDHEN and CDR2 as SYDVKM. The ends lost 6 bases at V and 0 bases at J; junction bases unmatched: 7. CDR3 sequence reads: CASRIQGYMNTEAFF. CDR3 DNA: TGTGCCAGCAGGATACAGGGGTACATGAACACTGAAGCTTTCTTT.

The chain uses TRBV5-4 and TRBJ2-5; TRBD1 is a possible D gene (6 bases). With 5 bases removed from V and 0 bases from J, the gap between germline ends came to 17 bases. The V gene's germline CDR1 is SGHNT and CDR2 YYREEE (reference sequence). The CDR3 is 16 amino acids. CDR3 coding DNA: TGTGCCAGCAGTAAAGGACAGACCCGGTACCAAGAGACCCAGTACTTC. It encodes CASSKGQTRYQETQYF.

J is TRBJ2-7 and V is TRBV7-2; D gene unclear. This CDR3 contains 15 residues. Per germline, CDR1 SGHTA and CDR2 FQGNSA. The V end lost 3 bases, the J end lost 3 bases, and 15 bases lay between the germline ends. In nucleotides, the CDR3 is TGTGCCAGCAGCTTCGGGCAAGTACCATTCTACGAGCAGTACTTC. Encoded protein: CASSFGQVPFYEQYF.

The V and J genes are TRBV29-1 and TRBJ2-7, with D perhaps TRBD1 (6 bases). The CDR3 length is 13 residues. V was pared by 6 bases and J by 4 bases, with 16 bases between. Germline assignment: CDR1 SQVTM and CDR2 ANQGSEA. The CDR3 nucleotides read TGCAGCGTGTCGACAGGTTTGTTGTACGAGCAGTACTTC. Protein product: CSVSTGLLYEQYF.

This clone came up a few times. The CDR3 nucleotides are TGTGCCAGCAACCCGGCCGGGACTCGGAGTGGGGAGCAGTACTTC. It specifies CASNPAGTRSGEQYF. The gene calls are TRBV28 and TRBJ2-7; D is possibly TRBD2 (6 bases). CDR3 length: 15 residues. Trimming took off 7 bases at V and 7 bases at J, with 23 bases between the two ends. Germline loops: CDR1 MDHEN, CDR2 SYDVKM.

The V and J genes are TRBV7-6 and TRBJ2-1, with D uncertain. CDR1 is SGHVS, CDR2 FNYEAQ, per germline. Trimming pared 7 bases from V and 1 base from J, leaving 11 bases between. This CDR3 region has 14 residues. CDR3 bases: TGTGCCAGCACCTCTACGAGGTCCTACAATGAGCAGTTCTTC. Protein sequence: CASTSTRSYNEQFF.

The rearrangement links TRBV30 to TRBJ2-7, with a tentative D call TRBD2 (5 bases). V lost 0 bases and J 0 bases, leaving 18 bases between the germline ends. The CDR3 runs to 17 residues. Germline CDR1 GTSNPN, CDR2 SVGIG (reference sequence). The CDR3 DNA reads TGTGCCTGGAGTGTATGGCGTAAAGCGGACTTCTCCTACGAGCAGTACTTC. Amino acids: CAWSVWRKADFSYEQYF.

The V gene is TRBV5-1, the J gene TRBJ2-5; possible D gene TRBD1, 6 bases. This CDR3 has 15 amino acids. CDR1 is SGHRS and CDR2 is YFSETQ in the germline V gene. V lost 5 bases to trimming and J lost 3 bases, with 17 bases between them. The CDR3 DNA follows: TGCGCCAGCAGTCCCCCGGCAGGGGCAAAAGAGACCCAGTACTTC. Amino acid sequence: CASSPPAGAKETQYF.

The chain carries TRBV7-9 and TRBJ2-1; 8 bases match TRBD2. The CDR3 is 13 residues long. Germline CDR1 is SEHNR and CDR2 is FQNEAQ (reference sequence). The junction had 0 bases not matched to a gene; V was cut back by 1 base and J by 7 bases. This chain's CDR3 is CASSLVAGNEQFF. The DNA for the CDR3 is TGTGCCAGCAGCTTAGTAGCGGGGAATGAGCAGTTCTTC.

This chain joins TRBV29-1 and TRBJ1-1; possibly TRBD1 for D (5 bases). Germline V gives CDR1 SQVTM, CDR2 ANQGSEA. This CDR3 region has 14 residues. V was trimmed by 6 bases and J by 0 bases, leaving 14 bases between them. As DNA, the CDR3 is TGCAGCGTCGTCCGCGGGGCAATGAACACTGAAGCTTTCTTT. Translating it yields CSVVRGAMNTEAFF. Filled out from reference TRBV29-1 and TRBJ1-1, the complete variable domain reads SAVISQKPSRDICQRGTSLTIQCQVDSQVTMMFWYRQQPGQSLTLIATANQGSEATYESGFVIDKFPISRPNLTFSTLTVSNMSPEDSSIYLCSVVRGAMNTEAFFGQGTRLTVV.

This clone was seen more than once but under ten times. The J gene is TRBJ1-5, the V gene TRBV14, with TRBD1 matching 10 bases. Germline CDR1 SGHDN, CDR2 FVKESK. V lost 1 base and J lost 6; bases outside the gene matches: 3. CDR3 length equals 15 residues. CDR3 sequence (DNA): TGTGCCAGCAGCCAAGCGGGACAGGGGAGTCAGCCCCAGCATTTT. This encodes CASSQAGQGSQPQHF.

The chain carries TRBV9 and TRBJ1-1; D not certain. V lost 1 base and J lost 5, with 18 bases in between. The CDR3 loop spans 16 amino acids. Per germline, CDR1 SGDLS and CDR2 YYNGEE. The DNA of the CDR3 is TGTGCCAGCAGCGTACGTCCAGAAGGGTTCGGAACTGAAGCTTTCTTT. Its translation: CASSVRPEGFGTEAFF.

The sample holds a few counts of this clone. The chain's CDR3 is CASSPRLGVAYNEQFF. CDR3 DNA sequence: TGTGCCAGCAGCCCGCGGCTGGGAGTAGCCTACAATGAGCAGTTCTTC. This chain links TRBV5-6 with TRBJ2-1; perhaps TRBD2 as D (5 bases). Germline V lookup: CDR1 SGHDT, CDR2 YYEEEE. Trimming took off 4 bases at V and 2 bases at J, with 16 bases between the two ends. CDR3 length: 16 amino acids. Filled out from reference TRBV5-6 and TRBJ2-1, the complete variable domain reads DAGVTQSPTHLIKTRGQQVTLRCSPKSGHDTVSWYQQALGQGPQFIFQYYEEEERQRGNFPDRFSGHQFPNYSSELNVNALLLGDSALYLCASSPRLGVAYNEQFFGPGTRLTVL.

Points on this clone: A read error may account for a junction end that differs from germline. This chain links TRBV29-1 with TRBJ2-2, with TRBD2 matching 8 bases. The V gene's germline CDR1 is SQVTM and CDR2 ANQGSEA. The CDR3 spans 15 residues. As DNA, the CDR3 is TGCAGCGTTTCTGGCGGGGGGTCGAAAACCGGGGAGCTGTTTTTT. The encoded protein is CSVSGGGSKTGELFF.

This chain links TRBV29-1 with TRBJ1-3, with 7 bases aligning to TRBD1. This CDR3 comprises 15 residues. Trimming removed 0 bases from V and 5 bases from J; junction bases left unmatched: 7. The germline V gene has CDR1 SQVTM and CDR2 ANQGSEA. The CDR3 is CSVEEGNRGRNTIYF. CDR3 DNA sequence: TGCAGCGTTGAAGAAGGGAACAGGGGAAGAAACACCATATATTTT.

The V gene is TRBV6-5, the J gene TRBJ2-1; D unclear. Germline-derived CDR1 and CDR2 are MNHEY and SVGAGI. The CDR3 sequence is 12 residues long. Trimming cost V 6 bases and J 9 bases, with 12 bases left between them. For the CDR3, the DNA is TGTGCCAGCAGCCAGACGACCCGTGAGCAGTTCTTC. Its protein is CASSQTTREQFF.

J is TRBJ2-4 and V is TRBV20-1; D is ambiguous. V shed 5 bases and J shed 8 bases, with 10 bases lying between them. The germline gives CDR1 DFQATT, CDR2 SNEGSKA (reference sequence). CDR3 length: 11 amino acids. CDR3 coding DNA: TGCAGTGCTCATACAGTGGACATTCAGTACTTC. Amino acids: CSAHTVDIQYF.

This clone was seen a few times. CDR3: CSVTGTGYNEQFF. Here the CDR3 DNA reads TGCAGCGTAACCGGGACAGGTTACAATGAGCAGTTCTTC. The rearrangement links TRBV29-1 to TRBJ2-1; 8 bases fit TRBD1. The CDR3 contains 13 residues. The junction had 5 bases not matched to a gene; V was cut back by 6 bases and J by 4 bases. CDR1 and CDR2 (germline): SQVTM, ANQGSEA.

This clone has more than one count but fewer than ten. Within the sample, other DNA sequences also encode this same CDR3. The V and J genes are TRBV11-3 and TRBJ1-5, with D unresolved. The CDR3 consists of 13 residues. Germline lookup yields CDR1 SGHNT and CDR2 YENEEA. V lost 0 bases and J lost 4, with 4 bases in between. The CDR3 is CASSLEPNQPQHF. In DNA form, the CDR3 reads TGTGCCAGCAGCTTAGAGCCTAATCAGCCCCAGCATTTT. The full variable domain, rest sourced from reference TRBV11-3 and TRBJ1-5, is EAGVVQSPRYKIIEKKQPVAFWCNPISGHNTLYWYLQNLGQGPELLIRYENEEAVDDSQLPKDRFSAERLKGVDSTLKIQPAELGDSAVYLCASSLEPNQPQHFGDGTRLSIL.

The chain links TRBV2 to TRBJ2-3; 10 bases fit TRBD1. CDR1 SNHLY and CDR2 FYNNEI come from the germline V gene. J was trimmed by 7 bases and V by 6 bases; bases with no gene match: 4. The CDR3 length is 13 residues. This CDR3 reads CASRRQGAYTQYF. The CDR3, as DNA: TGTGCCAGCAGACGACAGGGGGCATATACGCAGTATTTT.